These T cell receptor beta chains were read from a single sample in a study of blood T cell repertoires in COVID-19. TCRdb keeps only in-frame clones here, not all; method: immunoSEQ multiplex PCR. The sample contains approximately 150,000 clones, roughly 80% of which appear only once. Specimen: peripheral blood. The receptors shown here come from a man in his sixties with acute or convalescent COVID-19. Both conserved end residues are part of each CDR3. The D gene is left open where the match is weak. Some rows mark clone size as missing; the rest say once, few, many or name a class of expanded clone.

TRBV5-1	-	-	TRBJ1-2	TGCGCCAGCAGCTTGGGGGAGACAAACTATGGCTACACCTTC	CASSLGETNYGYTF
TRBV5-1	once	-	TRBJ2-7	TGCGCCAGCAGCCCTACTACAGGAGCCTACGAGCAGTACTTC	CASSPTTGAYEQYF
TRBV10-3	-	TRBD1	TRBJ2-3	TGTGCCATCAGTGAGTCGAAGCAGGGGGCAACAGATACGCAGTATTTT	CAISESKQGATDTQYF
TRBV24-1	-	TRBD2	TRBJ2-2	TGTGCCACCAGGAGGGGGGGACTAGCGGGAGCTGGGGAGCTGTTTTTT	CATRRGGLAGAGELFF
TRBV3-1/TRBV3-2	-	-	TRBJ2-1	TGTGCCAGCAGCCCCCGGACTATCAATCCGGAGTTCTTC	CASSPRTINPEFF
TRBV7-6	-	-	TRBJ1-4	TGTGCCAGCAGCCGTCGACAGCTAAGTAATGAAAAACTGTTTTTT	CASSRRQLSNEKLFF
TRBV9	-	-	TRBJ2-7	TGTGCCAGCAGCGTAAGGGCAGGGGCCCCCTACGAGCAGTACTTC	CASSVRAGAPYEQYF
TRBV23-1	-	-	TRBJ2-1	TGCGCCAGCAGTCCAACGAAGAGCTCCTACAATGAGCAGTTCTTC	CASSPTKSSYNEQFF
TRBV6-5	-	TRBD1	TRBJ1-1	TGTGCCAGCAGAAGGACAGGGGGCGACACTGAAGCTTTCTTT	CASRRTGGDTEAFF
TRBV6-5	-	TRBD1	TRBJ2-1	TGTGCCAGCAGTTACCTCGGACAGGGGGCGAATGAGCAGTTCTTC	CASSYLGQGANEQFF
TRBV7-2	-	TRBD1	TRBJ1-5	TGTGCCAGCAGCTTCCTGGACAGGGAAGGTCAGCCCCAGCATTTT	CASSFLDREGQPQHF
TRBV12-5	-	-	TRBJ1-6	TGTGCTAGTGGTTTGGTACTGGGGAGGAGCTCCTATAATTCACCCCTCCACTTT	CASGLVLGRSSYNSPLHF
TRBV4-2	-	-	TRBJ1-2	TGTGCCAGCAGCCAAGAGGGGCCAGTCCACGGGGGCTACACCTTC	CASSQEGPVHGGYTF
TRBV7-8	-	TRBD2	TRBJ2-7	TGTGCCAGCAGCTTAGCTGGGACTAGCGGGGGGTATTTTTATTACGAGCAGTACTTC	CASSLAGTSGGYFYYEQYF
TRBV2	-	-	TRBJ1-4	TGTGCCAGCAGTTTGACAGGACCGACTAATGAAAAACTGTTTTTT	CASSLTGPTNEKLFF
TRBV6-5	few	TRBD2	TRBJ2-5	TGTGCCAGCAGTTACGGCGGGGGGCTCCTGAAAGAGACCCAGTACTTC	CASSYGGGLLKETQYF
TRBV10-1	-	TRBD2	TRBJ2-3	TGCGCCAGCAGTCAGACCGGGACTAGCGGCACAGATACGCAGTATTTT	CASSQTGTSGTDTQYF
TRBV5-1	-	-	TRBJ2-1	TGCGCCAGCCAAACGCGGGGCAATGAGCAGTTCTTC	CASQTRGNEQFF
TRBV5-4	-	TRBD2	TRBJ2-5	TGTGCCAGCAGCTCGACGACTAGCGGGGTAACCCAGTACTTC	CASSSTTSGVTQYF
TRBV5-1	-	-	TRBJ1-6	TGCGCCAGCAGCTTGGAGGGGAATTCACCCCTCCACTTT	CASSLEGNSPLHF
TRBV30	-	-	TRBJ2-2	TGTGCCTGGAGAGATGGAGGGGGCGCTTTTCTCGGGGAGCTGTTTTTT	CAWRDGGGAFLGELFF
TRBV7-8	-	-	TRBJ1-6	TGTGCCAGCAGCTTAGCTAGTTCGGGGGGGGCTGGATCACCCCTCCACTTT	CASSLASSGGAGSPLHF
TRBV5-1	-	-	TRBJ2-2	TGCGCCAGCAGCAGCCAGGGGCCCGGGGAGCTGTTTTTT	CASSSQGPGELFF
TRBV6-1	-	TRBD1	TRBJ1-1	TGTGCCAGCAGTGAACCTAGTCCCAGGGGGTGGAACACTGAAGCTTTCTTT	CASSEPSPRGWNTEAFF
TRBV6-5	-	TRBD2	TRBJ2-7	TGTGCCAGCAGGGGACTAGCCCTTATGTACTTC	CASRGLALMYF
TRBV2	-	TRBD1	TRBJ2-7	TGTGCCCACGGGGACAGGGGACCCTACGAGCAGTACTTC	CAHGDRGPYEQYF
TRBV6-1	-	-	TRBJ2-5	TGTGCCAGCAGTGAAGTTCCGTATACGGCGGGGGAGACCCAGTACTTC	CASSEVPYTAGETQYF
TRBV25-1	once	TRBD1	TRBJ1-2	TGTGCCAGCAGTGATTTGACAGGGGGCGCGAAGGGCTACACCTTC	CASSDLTGGAKGYTF
TRBV24-1	-	TRBD2	TRBJ2-1	TGTGCCACCAGTGATTTTGATGTAGCGGGAGGCCAGTTCAATGAGCAGTTCTTC	CATSDFDVAGGQFNEQFF
TRBV5-6	-	-	TRBJ2-2	TGTGCCAGCAGCTTGGCGGGCGGGGAGCTGTTTTTT	CASSLAGGELFF
TRBV5-1	-	-	TRBJ1-1	TGCGCCAGCAGCTTGCTAGGGGATAGGAACACTGAAGCTTTCTTT	CASSLLGDRNTEAFF
TRBV15	-	TRBD1	TRBJ2-7	TGTGCCACCAGCAGTGGGGGTCGGGACAGAGGTTACGAGCAGTACTTC	CATSSGGRDRGYEQYF
TRBV2	-	-	TRBJ1-2	TGTGCCAGCAGTGAAGCGCTTTGGGGAGAGAACTATGGCTACACCTTC	CASSEALWGENYGYTF
TRBV6-5	-	-	TRBJ2-7	TGTGCCAGCAGCCTACAGGGACGCTCCTACGAGCAGTACTTC	CASSLQGRSYEQYF
TRBV4-1	-	TRBD1	TRBJ1-2	TGCGCCAGCAGCCGACCGGGACAGGGGGCCGACTATGGCTACACCTTC	CASSRPGQGADYGYTF
TRBV3-1/TRBV3-2	-	-	TRBJ1-4	TGTGCCAGCAGCCAAGGCACATCCTTAAATGAAAAACTGTTTTTT	CASSQGTSLNEKLFF
TRBV4-1	-	-	TRBJ2-1	TGCGCCAGCAGCCAACCCGGTGGACGGAGGACCGAGCAGTTCTTC	CASSQPGGRRTEQFF
TRBV5-1	-	-	TRBJ2-3	TGCGCCAGCAGCTCCGGAGGGGGAGGGGACACAGATACGCAGTATTTT	CASSSGGGGDTDTQYF